This TCR beta chain was observed in a study of blood T cell repertoires in COVID-19. This clone was counted between two and nine times. As processed by the authors: Reference gene primer amplification yielded estimated nucleated cell counts. The protocol was immunoSEQ multiplex PCR, while the TCRdb copy is restricted to in-frame clones and leaves out a portion. V and J calls and clone size follow that table, whereas D and trimming were derived from the DNA. The table lists a few hundred thousand clones, around 82% of them singletons. Germline-derived CDR1 and CDR2 are MNHEY and SVGEGT. With V trimmed by 2 bases and J by 6 bases, 12 bases remained unmatched. The CDR3 is made up of 18 amino acids.

The sample taken for sequencing was peripheral blood. This TCR came from a woman aged 45-65 years with acute or convalescent COVID-19. V gene TRBV6-2 or TRBV6-3 combines with J gene TRBJ2-2, with TRBD2 matching 10 bases. The CDR3 bases are TGTGCCAGCAGTTACCTGGGCCTAGCGGGAGCGGTTGCCGGGGAGCTGTTTTTT. Protein product: CASSYLGLAGAVAGELFF.